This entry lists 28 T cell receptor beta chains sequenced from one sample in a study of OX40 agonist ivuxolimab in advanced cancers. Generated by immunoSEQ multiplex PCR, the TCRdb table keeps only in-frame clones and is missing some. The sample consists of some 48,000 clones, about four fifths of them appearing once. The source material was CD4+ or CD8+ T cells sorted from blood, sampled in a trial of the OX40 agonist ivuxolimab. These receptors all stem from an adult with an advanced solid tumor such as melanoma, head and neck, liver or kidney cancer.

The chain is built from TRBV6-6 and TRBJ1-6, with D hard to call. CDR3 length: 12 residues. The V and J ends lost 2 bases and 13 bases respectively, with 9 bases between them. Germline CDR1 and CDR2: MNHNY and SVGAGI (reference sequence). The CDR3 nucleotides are TGTGCCAGCAGTTACGGATCGAGGCCCCTCCACTTT. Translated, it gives CASSYGSRPLHF.

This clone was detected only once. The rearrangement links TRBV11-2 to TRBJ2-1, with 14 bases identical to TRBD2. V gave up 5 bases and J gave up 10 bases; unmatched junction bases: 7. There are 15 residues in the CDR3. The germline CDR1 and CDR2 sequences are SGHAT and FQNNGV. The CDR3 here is CASSQGLAGGGEQFF. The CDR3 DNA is TGTGCCAGCAGCCAAGGACTAGCGGGAGGCGGGGAGCAGTTCTTC.

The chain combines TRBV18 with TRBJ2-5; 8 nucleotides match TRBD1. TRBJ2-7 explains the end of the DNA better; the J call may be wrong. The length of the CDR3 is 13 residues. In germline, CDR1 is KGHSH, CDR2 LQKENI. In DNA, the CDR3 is TGTGCCAGCTCACGACAGGGGCGCTACGAGCAGTACTTC. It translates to CASSRQGRYEQYF.

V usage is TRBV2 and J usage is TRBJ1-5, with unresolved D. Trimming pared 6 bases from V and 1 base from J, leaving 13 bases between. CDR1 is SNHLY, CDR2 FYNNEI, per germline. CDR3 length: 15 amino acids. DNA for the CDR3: TGTGCCAGCAGCGAGGACGCAGGAAGCAATCAGCCCCAGCATTTT. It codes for CASSEDAGSNQPQHF.

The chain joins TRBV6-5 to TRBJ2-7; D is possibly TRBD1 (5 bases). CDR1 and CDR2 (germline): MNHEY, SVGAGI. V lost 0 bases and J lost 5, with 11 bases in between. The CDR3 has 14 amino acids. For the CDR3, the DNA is TGTGCCAGCAGTTACTCGGCAGGGTATAACGAGCAGTACTTC. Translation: CASSYSAGYNEQYF.

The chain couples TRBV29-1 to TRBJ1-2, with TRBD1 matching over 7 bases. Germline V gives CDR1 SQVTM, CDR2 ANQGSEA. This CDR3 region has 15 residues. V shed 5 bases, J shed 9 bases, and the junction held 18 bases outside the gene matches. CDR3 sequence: CSVRDLEGAQRSYTF. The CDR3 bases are TGCAGCGTTCGGGACCTGGAGGGGGCACAGAGGAGCTACACCTTC.

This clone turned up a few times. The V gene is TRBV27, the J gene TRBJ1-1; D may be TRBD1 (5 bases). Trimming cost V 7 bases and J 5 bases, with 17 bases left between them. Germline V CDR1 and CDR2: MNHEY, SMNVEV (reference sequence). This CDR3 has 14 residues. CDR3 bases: TGTGCCAGCATGGGATCCGGGGCGCGAACTGAAGCTTTCTTT. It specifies CASMGSGARTEAFF.

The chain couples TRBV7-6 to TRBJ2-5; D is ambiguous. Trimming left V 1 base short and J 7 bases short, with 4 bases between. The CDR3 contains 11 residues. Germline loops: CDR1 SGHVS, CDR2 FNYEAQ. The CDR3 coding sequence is TGTGCCAGCAGCTTAGGAGGGACCCAGTACTTC. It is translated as CASSLGGTQYF.

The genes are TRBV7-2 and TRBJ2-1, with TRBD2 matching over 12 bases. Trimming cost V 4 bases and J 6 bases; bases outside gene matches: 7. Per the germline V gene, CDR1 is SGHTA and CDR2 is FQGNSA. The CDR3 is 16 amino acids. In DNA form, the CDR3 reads TGTGCCAGCAGCTCCCCGACTAGCGGGAGACCCAATGAGCAGTTCTTC. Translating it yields CASSSPTSGRPNEQFF. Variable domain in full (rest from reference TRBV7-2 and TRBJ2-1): GAGVSQSPSNKVTEKGKDVELRCDPISGHTALYWYRQSLGQGLEFLIYFQGNSAPDKSGLPSDRFSAERTGGSVSTLTIQRTQQEDSAVYLCASSSPTSGRPNEQFFGPGTRLTVL.

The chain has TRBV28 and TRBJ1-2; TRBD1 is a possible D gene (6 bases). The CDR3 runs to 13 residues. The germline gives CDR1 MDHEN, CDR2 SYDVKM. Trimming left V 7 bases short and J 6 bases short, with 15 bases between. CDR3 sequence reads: CASMRQVENGYTF. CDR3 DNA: TGTGCCAGCATGAGACAGGTGGAAAATGGCTACACCTTC.

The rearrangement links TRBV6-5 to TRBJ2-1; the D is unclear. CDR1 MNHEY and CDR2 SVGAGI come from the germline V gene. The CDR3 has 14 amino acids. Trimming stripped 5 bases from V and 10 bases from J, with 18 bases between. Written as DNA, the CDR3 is TGTGCCAGCAGTCCCTTAGGGCCTCTGAACGAGCAGTTCTTC. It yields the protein CASSPLGPLNEQFF.

CDR3 sequence reads: CSVNGQGNTEAFF. The CDR3 coding sequence is TGCAGCGTTAATGGACAGGGGAACACTGAAGCTTTCTTT. This rearrangement joins TRBV29-1 to TRBJ1-1; TRBD1 matches 8 bases. Germline V lookup: CDR1 SQVTM, CDR2 ANQGSEA. Germline trimming cut 5 bases from V and 1 base from J; bases unmatched to any gene: 3. This CDR3 has 13 residues.

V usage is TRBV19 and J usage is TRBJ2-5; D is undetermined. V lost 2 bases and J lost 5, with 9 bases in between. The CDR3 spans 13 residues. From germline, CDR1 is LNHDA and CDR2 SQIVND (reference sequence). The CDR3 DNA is TGTGCCAGTAGTATACTGTTTTTCGAGACCCAGTACTTC. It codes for CASSILFFETQYF.

CDR3 amino acids: CASSQEQTGAKNIQYF. The CDR3 bases are TGCGCCAGCAGCCAAGAGCAGACAGGGGCCAAAAACATTCAGTACTTC. This chain links TRBV4-3 with TRBJ2-4, with 7 positions matching TRBD1. The CDR3 runs 16 residues. Germline CDR1 and CDR2: LGHNA and YSLEER. J gave up 1 base and V 0 bases, and 3 bases lay outside the gene matches.

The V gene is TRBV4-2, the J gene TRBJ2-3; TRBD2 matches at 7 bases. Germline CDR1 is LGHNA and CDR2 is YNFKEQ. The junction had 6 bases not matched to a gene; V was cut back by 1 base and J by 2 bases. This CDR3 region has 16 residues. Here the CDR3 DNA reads TGTGCCAGCAGCCAAGGAAATAGCGGGCCCACAGATACGCAGTATTTT. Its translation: CASSQGNSGPTDTQYF.

CDR3 coding DNA: TGTGCCAGCAGCCCCCGGGACAGGGGGCGGGATGGCTACACCTTC. As protein: CASSPRDRGRDGYTF. This rearrangement joins TRBV7-9 to TRBJ1-2; 12 nucleotides align to TRBD1. V trimming: 5 bases; J trimming: 6 bases; junction bases outside the gene matches: 7. In germline, CDR1 is SEHNR, CDR2 FQNEAQ (reference sequence). The CDR3 has 15 amino acids.

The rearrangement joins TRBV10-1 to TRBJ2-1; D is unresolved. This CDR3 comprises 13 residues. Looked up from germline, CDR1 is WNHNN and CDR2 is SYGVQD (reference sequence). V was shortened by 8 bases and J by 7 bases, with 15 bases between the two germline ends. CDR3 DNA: TGCGCCAGCCAGAAAAACGTGGGGAATGAGCAGTTCTTC. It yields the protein CASQKNVGNEQFF.

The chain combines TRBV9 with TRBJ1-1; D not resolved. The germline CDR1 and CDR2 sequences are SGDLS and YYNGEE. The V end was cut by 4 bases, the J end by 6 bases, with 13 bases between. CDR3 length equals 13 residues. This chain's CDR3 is CASSPPIRAEAFF. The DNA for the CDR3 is TGTGCCAGCAGCCCGCCGATAAGGGCTGAAGCTTTCTTT.

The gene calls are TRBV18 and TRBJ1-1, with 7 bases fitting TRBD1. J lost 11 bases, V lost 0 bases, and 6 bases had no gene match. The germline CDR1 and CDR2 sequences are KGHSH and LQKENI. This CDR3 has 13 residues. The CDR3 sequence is CASSPPETGPAFF. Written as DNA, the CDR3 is TGTGCCAGCTCACCACCGGAGACAGGGCCGGCTTTCTTT. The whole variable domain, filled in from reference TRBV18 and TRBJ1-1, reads NAGVMQNPRHLVRRRGQEARLRCSPMKGHSHVYWYRQLPEEGLKFMVYLQKENIIDESGMPKERFSAEFPKEGPSILRIQQVVRGDSAAYFCASSPPETGPAFFGQGTRLTVV.

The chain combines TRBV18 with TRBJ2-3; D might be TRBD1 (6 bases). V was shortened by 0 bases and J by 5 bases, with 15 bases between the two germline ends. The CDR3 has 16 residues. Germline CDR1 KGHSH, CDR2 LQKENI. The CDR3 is CASSPPEQGRGDTQYF. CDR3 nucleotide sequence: TGTGCCAGCTCACCACCAGAACAGGGAAGGGGAGATACGCAGTATTTT.

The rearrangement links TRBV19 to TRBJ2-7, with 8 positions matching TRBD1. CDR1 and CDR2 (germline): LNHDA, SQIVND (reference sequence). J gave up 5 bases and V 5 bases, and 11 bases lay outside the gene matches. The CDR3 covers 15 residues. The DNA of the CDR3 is TGTGCCAGTAGTGGGGGCGGGACAGGTCGAGACGAGCAGTACTTC. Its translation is CASSGGGTGRDEQYF.

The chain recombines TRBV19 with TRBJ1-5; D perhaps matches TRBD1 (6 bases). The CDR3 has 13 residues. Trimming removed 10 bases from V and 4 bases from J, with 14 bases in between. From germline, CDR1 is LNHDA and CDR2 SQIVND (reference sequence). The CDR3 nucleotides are TGTGCCACCCAGGGGTATAGAAATCAGCCCCAGCATTTT. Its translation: CATQGYRNQPQHF.

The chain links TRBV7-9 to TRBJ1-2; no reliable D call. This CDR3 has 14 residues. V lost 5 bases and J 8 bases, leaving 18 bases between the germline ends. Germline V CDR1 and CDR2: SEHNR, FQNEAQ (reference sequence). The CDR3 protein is CASSPRRQARGYTF. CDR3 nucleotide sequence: TGTGCCAGCAGCCCCCGACGGCAGGCCAGGGGCTACACCTTC. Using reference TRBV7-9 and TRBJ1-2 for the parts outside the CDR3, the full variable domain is DTGVSQNPRHKITKRGQNVTFRCDPISEHNRLYWYRQTLGQGPEFLTYFQNEAQLEKSRLLSDRFSAERPKGSFSTLEIQRTEQGDSAMYLCASSPRRQARGYTFGSGTRLTVV.

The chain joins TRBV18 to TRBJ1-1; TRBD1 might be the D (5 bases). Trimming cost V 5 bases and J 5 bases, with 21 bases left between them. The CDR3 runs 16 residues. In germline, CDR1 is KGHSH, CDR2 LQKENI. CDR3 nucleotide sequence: TGTGCCAGCTCAAGGGCAAACCGGGAGAGGGGAACTGAAGCTTTCTTT. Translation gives CASSRANRERGTEAFF.

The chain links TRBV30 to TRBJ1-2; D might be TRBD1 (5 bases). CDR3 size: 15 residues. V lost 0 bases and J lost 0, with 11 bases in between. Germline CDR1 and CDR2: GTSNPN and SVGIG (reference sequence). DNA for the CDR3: TGTGCCTGGAGTGTCAGGAGGGACGCTAACTATGGCTACACCTTC. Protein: CAWSVRRDANYGYTF.

The CDR3 loop reads CASSLAFGEAFF. The CDR3 DNA follows: TGCGCCAGCAGCTTGGCCTTCGGGGAAGCTTTCTTT. The rearrangement links TRBV5-1 to TRBJ1-1; D is unclear. CDR3 length: 12 residues. The V end was cut by 0 bases, the J end by 8 bases, with 8 bases between. Germline-derived CDR1 and CDR2 are SGHRS and YFSETQ.

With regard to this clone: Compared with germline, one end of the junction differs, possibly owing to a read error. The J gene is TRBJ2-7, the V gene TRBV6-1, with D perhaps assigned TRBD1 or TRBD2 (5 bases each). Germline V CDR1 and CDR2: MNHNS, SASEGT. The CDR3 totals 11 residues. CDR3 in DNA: TGTGCCAGCAGCTGGGACCTCGCTTGGGTATTC. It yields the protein CASSWDLAWVF.

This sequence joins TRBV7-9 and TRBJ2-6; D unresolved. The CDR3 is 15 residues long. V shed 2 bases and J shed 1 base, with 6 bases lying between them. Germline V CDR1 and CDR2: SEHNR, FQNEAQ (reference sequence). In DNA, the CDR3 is TGTGCCAGCAGCTTAAGGATGTCTGGGGCCAACGTCCTGACTTTC. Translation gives CASSLRMSGANVLTF.